This T cell receptor beta chain was captured in a study of blood T cells in healthy people across ages (dated by TCRdb to between 2014 and 2017). About the investigation overall: In model experiments, template switching captured roughly one uniquely barcoded TCR beta cDNA molecule for every two T cells. Using deep sequencing normalized with unique cDNA molecular identifiers, the study measured how TCR beta repertoire diversity changes with age. The study analyzed two additional independent replicas of 1 million unique cDNA reads from the same blood draw for two donors, one aged 18 to 29 and one aged 80 or older. Four age groups were formed from the donors: young (average approximately 15 years), middle-aged (less than 40), aged (about 62) and long-lived (around 82). Donors of different ages were randomly distributed across sequencing lanes to avoid experimental bias.

The CDR3 runs 14 residues from the cysteine to the phenylalanine. Left in the record is the CDR3 DNA by itself, 42 bases read in frame from the first base. The germline V gene provides CDR1 SGHRS and CDR2 YFSETQ. V drops 4 bases and J drops 6 bases, leaving 17 bases in between. Findings and caveats that apply to the study as a whole: A strong correlation was found between observed TCR beta diversity and the percentage of naive T cells measured by flow cytometry. Because donor CMV infection status was unknown, age-related changes in expanded clonotypes were potentially confounded. Compared with the aged group, more naive CD4+ T cells, fewer expanded clones and increased TCR diversity were shown by the long-lived group, suggesting age selection. Estimates of total diversity based on one million sequenced T cells were regarded as lower bounds and as underestimates. As age increased, observed TCR beta diversity per million T cells dropped in a roughly linear way, and a significant reduction was already evident by age around 41. Conclusive comparison of naive and antigen-experienced compartments was prevented by the profiling of bulk unsorted PBMCs.

The donors were around 39 Caucasian individuals from Russia, aged roughly 6 to 90 years, who were systemically healthy. Ten milliliters of peripheral blood were drawn from each donor into EDTA-treated Vacutainer tubes. Ficoll-Paque density-gradient centrifugation was used to isolate PBMCs, with at least 6 million per sample. Trizol reagent was used to extract total RNA from PBMCs, with at least 5 micrograms per sample. For every donor, an aliquot of PBMCs went through flow cytometry to measure the percentages of naive CD45RAhigh/CD27high T cells. The library was obtained by 5' RACE. Sequencing relied on an Illumina HiSeq 2500. A second PCR of about 7 to 12 cycles was run with a J-beta primer mix and a sample-barcoded 5' primer. Each TCR beta cDNA molecule received a unique molecular identifier from a template-switch 5' adaptor carrying 12 random nucleotides. Each sample yielded at least 3 million CDR3-containing paired-end reads. The Mint cDNA synthesis kit, primed by a TRBC-specific oligonucleotide, was used to synthesize first-strand cDNA from all RNA. Following uracil-DNA glycosylase treatment, all cDNA underwent a first 18-cycle PCR with the universal primers M1SS and BC2_uni_R. From the authors' description of their analysis: Normalization of each sample was performed by random selection of 1 million high-quality reads, each carrying a distinct molecular identifier. Instead of being binned into consensus sequences, reads with shared molecular identifiers were discarded. MiTCR, run with a Q25 quality threshold and the strictest error-elimination algorithm, handled CDR3 identification, clonotype clustering and error correction. A nonparametric unseen species model with Euler transformation was used to estimate a lower bound on total TCR beta diversity. The public reads were run again by TCRdb, first through fastp at Q25 and then through MiXCR, and only productive beta chains were kept. Each entry merges the rows of one CDR3 protein and shows their most common DNA and genes. It is TCRdb's table, rather than the study itself, that gives the V and J calls and clone size. The sample table holds about 400,000 distinct CDR3 sequences, of which roughly half were seen once. Together, the top ten hold under 65% of the sample.

This clonotype was detected only a few times. The antigen it binds to is not known. One base away there is no much larger clone; base qualities are not given. The clonotype comes from a man in his 60s in good health. Sequencing was done on a sample of blood. The rearranged segments are TRBV5-1 and TRBJ2-7; the D gene cannot be resolved reliably. This receptor carries the CDR3 CASSHELSGSEQYF. Here is the DNA: TGCGCCAGCAGCCATGAGTTGAGTGGCTCCGAGCAGTACTTC.